This TCR beta chain was identified in a study of technical replicates of blood from a handful of donors. The method was immunoSEQ multiplex PCR; TCRdb's version includes in-frame clones alone and lacks a portion of them. The data contain 70,000 to 95,000 clones, around 97% of them singletons. Sequencing was carried out using T cells isolated from PBMCs. The receptor comes from a human donor in good health.

In DNA form, the CDR3 reads TGTGCCAGCAGCCAGGTCACCGGGAGTTTTAACTATGGCTACACCTTC. Protein product: CASSQVTGSFNYGYTF. The chain carries TRBV14 and TRBJ1-2; the D is unclear. Germline V CDR1 and CDR2: SGHDN, FVKESK. CDR3 length: 16 residues. V lost 3 bases to trimming and J lost 1 base, with 15 bases between them.